Shown below are 23 T cell receptor beta chains from a single sample sequenced in a study of blood T cell repertoires in COVID-19. This table comes from immunoSEQ multiplex PCR, and its TCRdb copy is limited to in-frame clones, with some not included. The sample comprises about 140,000 clones, 87% of which are singletons, and around 4.5% rests with the top ten. Sequences were obtained from peripheral blood. These receptors originate from a middle-aged woman with acute or convalescent COVID-19.

The V gene is TRBV27, the J gene TRBJ1-2; D perhaps matches TRBD1 (6 bases). V was shortened by 6 bases and J by 6 bases, with 14 bases between the two germline ends. The CDR3 spans 13 residues. Looked up from germline, CDR1 is MNHEY and CDR2 is SMNVEV (reference sequence). CDR3 in amino acids: CASRGAGVDGYTF. As DNA, the CDR3 is TGTGCCAGCAGGGGGGCAGGGGTCGATGGCTACACCTTC.

DNA for the CDR3: TGTGCCAGCAGCCAGGGTCGGAGCTCCTACGAGCAGTACTTC. Residues: CASSQGRSSYEQYF. This chain joins TRBV3-1 (or the pseudogene TRBV3-2) and TRBJ2-7; D is unclear. The length of the CDR3 is 14 residues. V was cut by 3 bases and J by 0 bases, with 9 bases left in between. CDR1 is LGHDT, CDR2 YNNKEL, per germline (reference sequence).

The CDR3, as DNA: TGTGCCAGCAGCCCAACAGGGGAAGGGTCCTACGAGCAGTACTTC. Translating it yields CASSPTGEGSYEQYF. The chain has TRBV7-2 and TRBJ2-7; 7 nucleotides align to TRBD1. The V gene end was trimmed by 5 bases and the J gene end by 1 base; junction bases not matched to a gene: 8. The CDR3 covers 15 residues. Germline-derived CDR1 and CDR2 are SGHTA and FQGNSA.

The chain joins TRBV6-5 to TRBJ2-1; 9 nucleotides match TRBD1. This CDR3 contains 13 residues. Germline V CDR1 and CDR2: MNHEY, SVGAGI. V lost 10 bases, J lost 8 bases, and 9 bases stayed unmatched. This chain's CDR3 is CATSTGGNDEQFF. The CDR3 DNA follows: TGTGCCACCTCAACAGGGGGCAACGATGAGCAGTTCTTC.

J is TRBJ1-2 and V is TRBV5-1; 9 bases align to TRBD1. After removal of 4 bases from V and 4 bases from J, the junction contained 8 bases not matched to a gene. The CDR3 contains 15 residues. From germline, CDR1 is SGHRS and CDR2 YFSETQ. The DNA for the CDR3 is TGCGCCAGCAGCCCAGGACAGGGGCGAGGCTATGGCTACACCTTC. Protein: CASSPGQGRGYGYTF.

Note on this clone: The sample contains more than one DNA sequence encoding this CDR3. CDR3 sequence: CATSRDRGATNEKLFF. In nucleotides, the CDR3 is TGTGCCACCAGCAGAGATCGGGGAGCCACTAATGAAAAACTGTTTTTT. The chain links TRBV15 to TRBJ1-4, with no clear D. V was trimmed by 0 bases and J by 2 bases, leaving 10 bases between them. Germline assignment: CDR1 LNHNV and CDR2 YYDKDF (reference sequence). The CDR3 extends over 16 amino acids.

V and J are TRBV9 and TRBJ2-3; 8 bases align to TRBD2. Trimming removed 0 bases from V and 4 bases from J; junction bases left unmatched: 1. Germline CDR1 reads SGDLS; CDR2 reads YYNGEE. The CDR3 contains 14 residues. The CDR3 is CASSVDGRADTQYF. Written as DNA, the CDR3 is TGTGCCAGCAGCGTAGACGGGAGGGCAGATACGCAGTATTTT.

J is TRBJ2-3 and V is TRBV5-6; 7 nucleotides line up with TRBD2. The ends lost 7 bases at V and 8 bases at J; junction bases unmatched: 16. This CDR3 contains 15 residues. Germline V lookup: CDR1 SGHDT, CDR2 YYEEEE. The CDR3 coding sequence is TGTGCCAGCGCCGGCGTAGCGGGTGGGGGAGGTACGCAGTATTTT. It is translated as CASAGVAGGGGTQYF.

V is TRBV30 and J is TRBJ1-3; D call uncertain. The ends were cut back, 0 bases at V and 3 bases at J, with 6 bases in the middle. In germline, CDR1 is GTSNPN, CDR2 SVGIG (reference sequence). The CDR3 spans 13 residues. CDR3 sequence (DNA): TGTGCCTGGAGTGTACAGTTTGGAAACACCATATATTTT. Its translation is CAWSVQFGNTIYF.

V is TRBV9 and J is TRBJ2-2; D ambiguous. V dropped 4 bases and J dropped 0 bases, with 10 bases sitting between them. Germline V gene data show CDR1 as SGDLS and CDR2 as YYNGEE. CDR3 length: 15 residues. The CDR3 here is CASSSQVANTGELFF. Written as DNA, the CDR3 is TGTGCCAGCAGCTCCCAGGTCGCGAACACCGGGGAGCTGTTTTTT.

V usage is TRBV5-3 and J usage is TRBJ1-1; D gene uncertain. TRBV5-3 is assigned to the ORF class and has an uncertain function. Trimming took off 3 bases at V and 1 base at J, with 13 bases between the two ends. This CDR3 is built from 15 residues. CDR3 in amino acids: CARSSRRERNTEAFF. As DNA, the CDR3 is TGTGCCAGAAGCTCCCGAAGGGAGAGGAACACTGAAGCTTTCTTT.

This chain links TRBV21-1 with TRBJ2-1; the table's D gene call, TRBD2, was not cross checked with the DNA. TRBV21-1 is designated a pseudogene. The CDR3 runs to 15 residues. CDR3 DNA sequence: TGTGCCAGCAGCCGGACCCCCTGGAGGAGCAATGAGCAGTTCTTC. Its protein product is CASSRTPWRSNEQFF.

The chain carries TRBV6-6 and TRBJ1-1; no definite D call. The CDR3 length is 14 residues. Germline CDR1 is MNHNY and CDR2 is SVGAGI (reference sequence). V gave up 10 bases and J gave up 5 bases, with 20 bases separating them. The DNA of the CDR3 is TGTGCCACCGCGACGAGCGACCGGAGGACTGAAGCTTTCTTT. It encodes CATATSDRRTEAFF.

The J gene is TRBJ1-3, the V gene TRBV5-5; possibly TRBD1 for D (5 bases). The germline V gene has CDR1 SGHKS and CDR2 YYEKEE (reference sequence). The CDR3 has 15 residues. V lost 0 bases to trimming and J lost 0 bases, with 7 bases between them. The CDR3 coding sequence is TGTGCCAGCAGCTTGGGACAGAGCTCTGGAAACACCATATATTTT. It encodes CASSLGQSSGNTIYF.

The chain links TRBV18 to TRBJ1-5; tentatively, D is TRBD1 (6 bases). CDR1 is KGHSH, CDR2 LQKENI, per germline. The CDR3 is made up of 17 amino acids. V dropped 6 bases and J dropped 1 base, with 19 bases sitting between them. CDR3 bases: TGTGCCAGCTCGCCAACAGGGTCGCCAATGAGCAATCAGCCCCAGCATTTT. Encoded protein: CASSPTGSPMSNQPQHF.

This clone was observed a single time. The chain couples TRBV10-3 to TRBJ2-7, with a possible D match to TRBD2 (6 bases). V was pared by 4 bases and J by 0 bases, with 13 bases between. CDR3 size: 15 residues. The germline gives CDR1 ENHRY, CDR2 SYGVKD. The CDR3 reads CAISGNSGPSYEQYF. CDR3 in DNA: TGTGCCATCAGTGGTAATAGCGGTCCCTCCTACGAGCAGTACTTC.

This chain uses TRBV5-1 with TRBJ2-1, with 7 positions matching TRBD2. The germline V gene encodes CDR1 SGHRS and CDR2 YFSETQ. CDR3 length equals 18 residues. V trimming: 0 bases; J trimming: 0 bases; junction bases outside the gene matches: 9. CDR3 protein: CASSLGEGRGSSYNEQFF. The CDR3, as DNA: TGCGCCAGCAGCTTGGGCGAGGGGCGGGGGAGCTCCTACAATGAGCAGTTCTTC.

The genes are TRBV18 and TRBJ2-1; D remains unclear. V was shortened by 3 bases and J by 0 bases, with 9 bases between the two germline ends. This CDR3 spans 15 amino acids. Germline V gene sequence: CDR1 KGHSH, CDR2 LQKENI. The CDR3, as DNA: TGTGCCAGCTCACCGGCCAACCCCTCCTACAATGAGCAGTTCTTC. It is translated as CASSPANPSYNEQFF.

The V call is TRBV30, the J call TRBJ2-1; possibly TRBD2 for D (5 bases). CDR1 GTSNPN and CDR2 SVGIG come from the germline V gene (reference sequence). Trimming removed 0 bases from V and 11 bases from J, with 23 bases in between. The CDR3 totals 16 residues. The CDR3 nucleotides read TGTGCCTGGAGTGTATCGGGGTGGGATCTTGGTGGTAAGCAGTTCTTC. It codes for CAWSVSGWDLGGKQFF.

The V call is TRBV29-1, the J call TRBJ2-1, with TRBD2 matching 9 bases. CDR1 is SQVTM and CDR2 is ANQGSEA in the germline V gene. J was trimmed by 3 bases and V by 4 bases; bases with no gene match: 7. The CDR3 contains 15 residues. This chain's CDR3 is CSVAAGGGYYNEQFF. DNA for the CDR3: TGCAGCGTTGCAGCGGGAGGAGGTTACTACAATGAGCAGTTCTTC.

This chain uses TRBV7-2 with TRBJ2-7, with 7 nucleotides matching TRBD1. Germline-derived CDR1 and CDR2 are SGHTA and FQGNSA. The V segment lost 5 bases and the J segment 3 bases; nucleotides outside the gene matches: 7. The CDR3 totals 14 residues. DNA of the CDR3: TGTGCCAGCAGCATGGAGACAGGGAACTACGAGCAGTACTTC. Amino acids: CASSMETGNYEQYF. Based on the CDR3 plus reference TRBV7-2 and TRBJ2-7, the full variable domain is GAGVSQSPSNKVTEKGKDVELRCDPISGHTALYWYRQSLGQGLEFLIYFQGNSAPDKSGLPSDRFSAERTGGSVSTLTIQRTQQEDSAVYLCASSMETGNYEQYFGPGTRLTVT.

The chain uses TRBV6-2 or TRBV6-3 and TRBJ2-7; D is perhaps TRBD1 (5 bases). The CDR3 consists of 14 residues. Trimming pared 4 bases from V and 3 bases from J, leaving 13 bases between. The germline CDR1 and CDR2 sequences are MNHEY and SVGEGT. This CDR3 is CASSLLTADYEQYF. Here the CDR3 DNA reads TGTGCCAGCAGTTTATTGACAGCCGACTACGAGCAGTACTTC.

The rearrangement uses TRBV7-9 and TRBJ2-5; 7 positions agree with TRBD1. Germline lookup yields CDR1 SEHNR and CDR2 FQNEAQ (reference sequence). The CDR3 contains 14 residues. V dropped 5 bases and J dropped 3; count of bases not matched to a gene: 6. The CDR3 DNA sequence: TGTGCCAGCAGCCCCCGGGACAGAGAAGAGACCCAGTACTTC. It specifies CASSPRDREETQYF.